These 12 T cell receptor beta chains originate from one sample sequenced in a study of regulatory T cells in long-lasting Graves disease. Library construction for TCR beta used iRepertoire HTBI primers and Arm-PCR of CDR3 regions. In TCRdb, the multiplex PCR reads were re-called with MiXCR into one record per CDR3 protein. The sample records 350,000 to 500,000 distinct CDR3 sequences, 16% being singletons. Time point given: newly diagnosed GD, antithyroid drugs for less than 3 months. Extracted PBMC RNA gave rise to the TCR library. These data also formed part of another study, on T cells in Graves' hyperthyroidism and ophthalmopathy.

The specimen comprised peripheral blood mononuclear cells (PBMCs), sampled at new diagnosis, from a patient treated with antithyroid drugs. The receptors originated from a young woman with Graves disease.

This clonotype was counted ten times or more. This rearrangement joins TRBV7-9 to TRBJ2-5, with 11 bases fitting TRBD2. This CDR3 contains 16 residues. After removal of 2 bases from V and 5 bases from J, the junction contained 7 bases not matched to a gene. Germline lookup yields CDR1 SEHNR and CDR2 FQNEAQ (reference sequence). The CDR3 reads CASSLLPSGRSETQYF. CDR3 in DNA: TGTGCCAGCAGCTTACTCCCTAGCGGGAGGAGTGAGACCCAGTACTTC.

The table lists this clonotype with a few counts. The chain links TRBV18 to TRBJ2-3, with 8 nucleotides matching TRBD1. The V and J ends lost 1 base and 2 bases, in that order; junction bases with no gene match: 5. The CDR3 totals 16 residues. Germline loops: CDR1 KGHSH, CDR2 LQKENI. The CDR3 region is CASSPRRTGITDTQYF. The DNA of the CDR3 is TGTGCCAGCTCACCACGACGGACAGGGATCACAGATACGCAGTATTTT.

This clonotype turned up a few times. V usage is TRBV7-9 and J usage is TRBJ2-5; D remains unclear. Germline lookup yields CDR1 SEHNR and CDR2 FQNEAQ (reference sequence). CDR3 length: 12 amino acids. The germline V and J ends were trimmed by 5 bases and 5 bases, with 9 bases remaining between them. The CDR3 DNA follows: TGTGCCAGCAGCCCCTTTTGGGAGACCCAGTACTTC. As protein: CASSPFWETQYF.

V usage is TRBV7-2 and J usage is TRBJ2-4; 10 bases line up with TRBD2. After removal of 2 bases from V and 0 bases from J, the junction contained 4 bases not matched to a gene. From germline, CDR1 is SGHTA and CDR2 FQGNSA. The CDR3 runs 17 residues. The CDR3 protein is CASSLPGLAAAKNIQYF. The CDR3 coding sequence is TGTGCCAGCAGCTTACCAGGACTAGCGGCAGCCAAAAACATTCAGTACTTC.

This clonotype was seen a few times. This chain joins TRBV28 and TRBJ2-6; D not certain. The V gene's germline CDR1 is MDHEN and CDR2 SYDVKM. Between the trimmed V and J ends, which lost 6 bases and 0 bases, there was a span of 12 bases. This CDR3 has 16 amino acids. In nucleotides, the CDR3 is TGTGCCAGCAGCCTGATTAAGGGCTCTGGGGCCAACGTCCTGACTTTC. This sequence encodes CASSLIKGSGANVLTF.

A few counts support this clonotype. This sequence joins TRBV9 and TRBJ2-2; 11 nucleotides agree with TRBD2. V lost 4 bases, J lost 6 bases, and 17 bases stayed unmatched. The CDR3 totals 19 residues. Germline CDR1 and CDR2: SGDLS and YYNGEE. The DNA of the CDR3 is TGTGCCAGCAGCCCCCCCGCGGGGCTAGCGGGAGGATGGGCCGGGGAGCTGTTTTTT. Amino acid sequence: CASSPPAGLAGGWAGELFF.

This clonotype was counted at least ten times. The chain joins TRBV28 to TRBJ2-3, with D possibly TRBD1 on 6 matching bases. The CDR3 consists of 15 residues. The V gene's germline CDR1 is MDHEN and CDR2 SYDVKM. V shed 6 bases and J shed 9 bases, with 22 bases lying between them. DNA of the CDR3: TGTGCCAGCAGCACTATAGGGGGTTGGGTTGTCACGCAGTATTTT. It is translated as CASSTIGGWVVTQYF.

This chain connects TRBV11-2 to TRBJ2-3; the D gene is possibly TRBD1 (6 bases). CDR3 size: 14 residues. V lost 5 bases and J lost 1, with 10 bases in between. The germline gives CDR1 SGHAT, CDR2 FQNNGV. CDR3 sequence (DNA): TGTGCCAGCAGCGCAGGGGCCCGCACAGATACGCAGTATTTT. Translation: CASSAGARTDTQYF.

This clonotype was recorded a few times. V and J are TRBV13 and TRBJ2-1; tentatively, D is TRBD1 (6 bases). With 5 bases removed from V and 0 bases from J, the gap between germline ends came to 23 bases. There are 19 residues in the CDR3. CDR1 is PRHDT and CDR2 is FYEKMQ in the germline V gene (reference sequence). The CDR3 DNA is TGTGCCAGCAGCGCCGCCGGGACAAAAGAATCAAGCTCCTACAATGAGCAGTTCTTC. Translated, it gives CASSAAGTKESSSYNEQFF.

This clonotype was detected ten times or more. The CDR3 loop reads CASSLKRSSYEQYF. The CDR3 DNA is TGTGCCAGCAGCTTAAAGAGGAGCTCCTACGAGCAGTACTTC. This chain uses TRBV5-5 with TRBJ2-7; unclear D gene. CDR3 length: 14 residues. In germline, CDR1 is SGHKS, CDR2 YYEKEE (reference sequence). The V and J ends lost 2 bases and 0 bases respectively, with 9 bases between them.

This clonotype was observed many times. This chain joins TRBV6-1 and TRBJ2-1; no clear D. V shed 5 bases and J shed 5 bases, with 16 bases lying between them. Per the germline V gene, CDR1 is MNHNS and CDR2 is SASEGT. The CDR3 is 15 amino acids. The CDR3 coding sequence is TGTGCCAGCAGTCGACTCCCCCCGGTTAACAATGAGCAGTTCTTC. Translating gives CASSRLPPVNNEQFF.

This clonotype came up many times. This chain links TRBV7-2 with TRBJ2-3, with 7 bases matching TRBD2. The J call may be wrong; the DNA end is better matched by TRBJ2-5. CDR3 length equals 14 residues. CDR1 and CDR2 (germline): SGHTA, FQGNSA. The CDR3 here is CASSLALTGGTQYF. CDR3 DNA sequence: TGTGCCAGCAGCTTAGCGCTAACGGGAGGGACCCAGTACTTC.